Each of the 3 T cell receptor beta chains below was sequenced from the same sample in a study of identical twins. TCRdb recomputed calls from the 5' RACE reads with MiXCR, one row per CDR3 protein. The sample consists of 150,000 or so distinct CDR3 sequences, approximately 3.5% of them appearing once. Sequencing input: memory T cells sorted from blood. These receptor sequences come from a man younger than 30 in good health.

This clonotype was counted at least ten times. The chain links TRBV27 to TRBJ2-7; perhaps TRBD1 as D (5 bases). V gave up 0 bases and J gave up 2 bases, with 11 bases separating them. The CDR3 runs 15 residues. The germline V gene encodes CDR1 MNHEY and CDR2 SMNVEV (reference sequence). CDR3 in amino acids: CASSLSMQGPYEQYF. The DNA for the CDR3 is TGTGCCAGCAGTTTATCGATGCAGGGTCCCTACGAGCAGTACTTC.

In its sample, this clonotype was seen many times. J is TRBJ2-3 and V is TRBV20-1; D possibly corresponds to TRBD2 (5 bases). Trimming took off 7 bases at V and 8 bases at J, with 16 bases between the two ends. Per the germline V gene, CDR1 is DFQATT and CDR2 is SNEGSKA (reference sequence). The CDR3 runs to 12 residues. The CDR3 spells CSVTSGSGTQYF. As DNA, the CDR3 is TGCAGTGTCACTAGTGGCTCTGGTACGCAGTATTTT.

This clonotype was recorded many times. This chain connects TRBV10-3 to TRBJ2-3; D not certain. Germline-derived CDR1 and CDR2 are ENHRY and SYGVKD. Deletions cut 0 bases from V and 3 bases from J, with 10 bases between. The CDR3 consists of 15 residues. The CDR3 DNA reads TGTGCCATCAGTGAGTCCTTCAAACAGACAGATACGCAGTATTTT. Amino acids: CAISESFKQTDTQYF.